A single sample gave rise to the 7 T cell receptor beta chains below, sequenced in a study of stem cell transplantation in POMP-related autoinflammatory disease. Clones were sequenced by immunoSEQ multiplex PCR, and TCRdb holds only the in-frame ones, with some missing. Altogether tens of thousands of clones are present, approximately 91% being singletons, with the ten largest covering around 0.66%. This sample comprised CD4+ T cells from PBMCs, obtained after stem cell transplantation. Every receptor here comes from a human patient with POMP-related autoinflammation and immune dysregulation (PRAID). Some T cells may originate from the graft donor.

This chain links TRBV2 with TRBJ2-5; 9 bases are a match to TRBD2. In germline, CDR1 is SNHLY, CDR2 FYNNEI. This CDR3 has 16 amino acids. V lost 1 base and J lost 1; bases outside the gene matches: 4. Written as DNA, the CDR3 is TGTGCCAGCAGTGAAGAGACTAGCGGATCCCAAGAGACCCAGTACTTC. Its translation is CASSEETSGSQETQYF.

The chain joins TRBV7-6 to TRBJ1-5; D unresolved. The CDR3 runs to 13 residues. Trimming left V 5 bases short and J 4 bases short, with 9 bases between. Germline loops: CDR1 SGHVS, CDR2 FNYEAQ. In nucleotides, the CDR3 is TGTGCCAGCAGCGCAAGTTTTAATCAGCCCCAGCATTTT. Translated, it gives CASSASFNQPQHF.

This chain connects TRBV5-1 to TRBJ1-6, with a possible D match to TRBD1 (5 bases). CDR3 length: 14 residues. The V end was cut by 4 bases, the J end by 10 bases, with 15 bases between. The germline V gene has CDR1 SGHRS and CDR2 YFSETQ. CDR3 sequence: CASSLDTRGSPLHF. The CDR3 DNA is TGCGCCAGCAGCCTGGACACGCGGGGGTCACCCCTCCACTTT.

The chain carries TRBV12-5 and TRBJ2-7; D uncertain. The germline gives CDR1 LGHNT, CDR2 FRNRAP. This CDR3 region has 15 residues. Trimming pared 2 bases from V and 2 bases from J, leaving 13 bases between. The CDR3 sequence: CASGLKTPGPYEQYV. CDR3 coding DNA: TGTGCTAGTGGTTTGAAGACCCCTGGACCCTACGAGCAGTACGTC.

Only one count was recorded for this clone. The DNA for the CDR3 is TGTGCCAGCTCACCGGGAAGGGGAGTGGATAATTCACCCCTCCACTTT. The encoded protein is CASSPGRGVDNSPLHF. V and J are TRBV18 and TRBJ1-6; maybe TRBD1 (5 bases). From germline, CDR1 is KGHSH and CDR2 LQKENI. V lost 3 bases to trimming and J lost 5 bases, with 14 bases between them. The CDR3 runs to 16 residues.

The chain employs TRBV10-2 and TRBJ2-5; 8 positions match TRBD2. V dropped 6 bases and J dropped 2; count of bases not matched to a gene: 5. Germline values: CDR1 WSHSY, CDR2 SAAADI. The CDR3 loop spans 14 amino acids. CDR3 sequence: CASRRAGAQETQYF. The CDR3 coding sequence is TGCGCCAGCAGGAGAGCGGGAGCACAAGAGACCCAGTACTTC.

The chain joins TRBV5-1 to TRBJ2-3, with 12 nucleotides matching TRBD2. The germline gives CDR1 SGHRS, CDR2 YFSETQ. The CDR3 covers 18 residues. V trimming: 4 bases; J trimming: 2 bases; junction bases outside the gene matches: 11. In DNA form, the CDR3 reads TGCGCCAGCAGCCCCTCGGGTGGACTAGCGGGGTCCACAGATACGCAGTATTTT. It is translated as CASSPSGGLAGSTDTQYF.